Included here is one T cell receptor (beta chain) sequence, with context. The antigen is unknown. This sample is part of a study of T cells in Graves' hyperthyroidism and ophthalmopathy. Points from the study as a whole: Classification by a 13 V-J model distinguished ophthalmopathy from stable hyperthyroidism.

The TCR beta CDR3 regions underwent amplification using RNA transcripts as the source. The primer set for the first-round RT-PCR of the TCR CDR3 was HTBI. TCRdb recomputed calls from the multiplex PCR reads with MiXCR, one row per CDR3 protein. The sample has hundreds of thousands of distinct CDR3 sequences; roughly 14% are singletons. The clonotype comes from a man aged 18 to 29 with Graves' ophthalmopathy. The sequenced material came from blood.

CDR3 DNA: TGTGCCAGCTCACCATCCGGACAGCCCCATAATTCACCCCTCCACTTT. This encodes CASSPSGQPHNSPLHF. V and J are TRBV18 and TRBJ1-6, with D tentatively TRBD1 (6 bases). Germline V gives CDR1 KGHSH, CDR2 LQKENI. The CDR3 runs 16 residues. Trimming pared 2 bases from V and 5 bases from J, leaving 13 bases between.